One sample yielded the 24 T cell receptor beta chains listed below, sequenced in a study of neoadjuvant anti-PD-1 for oral cavity cancer. The data were produced by immunoSEQ multiplex PCR, yet TCRdb's version contains in-frame clones alone and is incomplete. This table has around 70,000 clones, roughly 84% appearing once. Noted time point: after neoadjuvant nivolumab, at surgical resection. The sample was PBMCs, taken after nivolumab (anti-PD-1) treatment. All receptors derive from a person aged 35 to 85 with oral cavity squamous cell carcinoma.

The rearrangement links TRBV19 to TRBJ1-2; 9 bases are shared with TRBD1. The CDR3 sequence is 15 residues long. Germline lookup yields CDR1 LNHDA and CDR2 SQIVND (reference sequence). The ends lost 5 bases at V and 4 bases at J; junction bases unmatched: 8. The CDR3 DNA reads as TGTGCCAGTAGTTCAGGGACAGGGCCTCTCTATGGCTACACCTTC. Translated, it gives CASSSGTGPLYGYTF.

At least ten counts were recorded for this clone. The CDR3 coding sequence is TGTGCCAGCAGCCTCACCCCCGCCTCATCCTTGGGCGGCGAGCAGTACTTC. This encodes CASSLTPASSLGGEQYF. The chain couples TRBV11-2 to TRBJ2-7; the D is unclear. Deletions cut 5 bases from V and 6 bases from J, with 26 bases between. The length of the CDR3 is 17 residues. CDR1 and CDR2 (germline): SGHAT, FQNNGV.

V is TRBV5-4 and J is TRBJ2-1; 9 bases fit TRBD2. Germline assignment: CDR1 SGHNT and CDR2 YYREEE (reference sequence). CDR3 size: 16 residues. Trimming cost V 4 bases and J 0 bases; bases outside gene matches: 5. The CDR3 spells CASSVSGGRSYNEQFF. In DNA, the CDR3 is TGTGCCAGCAGCGTTAGCGGGGGCCGCTCCTACAATGAGCAGTTCTTC.

The chain employs TRBV19 and TRBJ1-2; tentatively, D is TRBD1 (5 bases). Trimming pared 5 bases from V and 7 bases from J, leaving 20 bases between. The CDR3 has 15 amino acids. The germline gives CDR1 LNHDA, CDR2 SQIVND (reference sequence). CDR3 coding DNA: TGTGCCAGTAGTTCCCAGGGTCGGATCGGAGCTGGCTACACCTTC. It codes for CASSSQGRIGAGYTF. The whole variable domain, remainder taken from reference TRBV19 and TRBJ1-2, is DGGITQSPKYLFRKEGQNVTLSCEQNLNHDAMYWYRQDPGQGLRLIYYSQIVNDFQKGDIAEGYSVSREKKESFPLTVTSAQKNPTAFYLCASSSQGRIGAGYTFGSGTRLTVV.

The V and J genes are TRBV7-2 and TRBJ2-1, with D possibly being TRBD1 or TRBD2 (5 bases each). This CDR3 has 15 residues. CDR1 is SGHTA and CDR2 is FQGNSA in the germline V gene. V was clipped by 5 bases and J by 4 bases, with 15 bases between them. The CDR3 DNA reads TGTGCCAGCAGCCTTAAGGGGACGGGATACAATGAGCAGTTCTTC. Its translation: CASSLKGTGYNEQFF.

The rearrangement joins TRBV19 to TRBJ1-2; no reliable D call. Per the germline V gene, CDR1 is LNHDA and CDR2 is SQIVND (reference sequence). This CDR3 region has 16 residues. Between the trimmed V and J ends, which lost 5 bases and 2 bases, there was a span of 18 bases. In DNA form, the CDR3 reads TGTGCCAGTAGTCCAGACACTAGGCGAGGGAACTATGGCTACACCTTC. Protein product: CASSPDTRRGNYGYTF. Supplemented by reference TRBV19 and TRBJ1-2, the full variable domain reads DGGITQSPKYLFRKEGQNVTLSCEQNLNHDAMYWYRQDPGQGLRLIYYSQIVNDFQKGDIAEGYSVSREKKESFPLTVTSAQKNPTAFYLCASSPDTRRGNYGYTFGSGTRLTVV.

The V gene is TRBV14, the J gene TRBJ2-7, with TRBD1 as a possible D gene (6 bases). This CDR3 has 14 amino acids. The germline V gene has CDR1 SGHDN and CDR2 FVKESK. Trimming pared 1 base from V and 3 bases from J, leaving 10 bases between. The CDR3 coding sequence is TGTGCCAGCAGCCAAGGTGCAGGGGACTACGAGCAGTACTTC. It encodes CASSQGAGDYEQYF. Complete variable domain (other parts from reference TRBV14 and TRBJ2-7): EAGVTQFPSHSVIEKGQTVTLRCDPISGHDNLYWYRRVMGKEIKFLLHFVKESKQDESGMPNNRFLAERTGGTYSTLKVQPAELEDSGVYFCASSQGAGDYEQYFGPGTRLTVT.

The CDR3 region is CSAGTSGGYNEQFF. The CDR3 DNA is TGCAGCGCTGGGACTAGCGGGGGTTACAATGAGCAGTTCTTC. The V and J genes are TRBV29-1 and TRBJ2-1; TRBD2 aligns across 14 bases. The germline CDR1 and CDR2 sequences are SQVTM and ANQGSEA. With 7 bases clipped from V and 4 bases from J, the junction kept 3 bases outside the gene matches. This CDR3 contains 14 residues.

The sample holds a few counts of this clone. The chain recombines TRBV7-9 with TRBJ2-7; D possibly corresponds to TRBD1 (6 bases). The CDR3 length is 13 residues. Trimming removed 5 bases from V and 0 bases from J, with 8 bases in between. Germline V lookup: CDR1 SEHNR, CDR2 FQNEAQ (reference sequence). The CDR3 bases are TGTGCCAGCAGCAGGGACAACTCCTACGAGCAGTACTTC. This gives the protein CASSRDNSYEQYF.

In its sample, this clone was seen a few times. The gene calls are TRBV6-6 and TRBJ2-5; TRBD1 matches at 11 bases. The CDR3 is 15 amino acids. Germline V gene lookup returns CDR1 MNHNY and CDR2 SVGAGI (reference sequence). The V segment lost 6 bases and the J segment 5 bases; nucleotides outside the gene matches: 8. CDR3 nucleotide sequence: TGTGCCAGCAGCCTCCGGGACAGGGGGTGGGAGACCCAGTACTTC. It translates to CASSLRDRGWETQYF.

This clone showed up just once. The genes are TRBV2 and TRBJ2-5; TRBD1 is a possible D gene (5 bases). From germline, CDR1 is SNHLY and CDR2 FYNNEI. The CDR3 loop spans 12 amino acids. Between the trimmed V and J ends, which lost 10 bases and 7 bases, there was a span of 16 bases. Written as DNA, the CDR3 is TGTGCCACAGGGAAAGAGGTCGGGACCCAGTACTTC. Encoded protein: CATGKEVGTQYF.

This clone was seen at least ten times. The chain couples TRBV14 to TRBJ1-4; D is ambiguous. V lost 5 bases, J lost 4 bases, and 17 bases lay in between. The CDR3 sequence is 16 residues long. Germline-derived CDR1 and CDR2 are SGHDN and FVKESK. This chain's CDR3 is CASSLTLGSVNEKLFF. CDR3 coding DNA: TGTGCCAGCAGCTTAACCCTGGGCTCAGTTAATGAAAAACTGTTTTTT.

This clone was observed a single time. The chain carries TRBV7-3 and TRBJ1-2, with 9 bases that match TRBD1. The germline CDR1 and CDR2 sequences are SGHTA and FQGTGA. The CDR3 length is 14 residues. V shed 4 bases and J 8 bases; nucleotides not matched to a gene: 8. The CDR3 DNA reads as TGTGCCAGCAGCTCTACAGGGGGCAGCGGAGGCTACACCTTC. It yields the protein CASSSTGGSGGYTF.

This chain connects TRBV6-1 to TRBJ2-1, with a tentative D call TRBD1 (5 bases). CDR1 is MNHNS, CDR2 SASEGT, per germline. With 6 bases removed from V and 9 bases from J, the gap between germline ends came to 18 bases. The CDR3 sequence is 14 residues long. In nucleotides, the CDR3 is TGTGCCAGCAGCGCGCTTACTCAGGGCAGTGAGCAGTTCTTC. It encodes CASSALTQGSEQFF.

The rearrangement joins TRBV7-2 to TRBJ2-5; tentatively, D is TRBD2 (6 bases). Between the trimmed V and J ends, which lost 5 bases and 0 bases, there was a span of 13 bases. The CDR3 is made up of 15 amino acids. Germline CDR1 SGHTA, CDR2 FQGNSA. The CDR3 DNA reads TGTGCCAGCAGCCCGGGGAGGCGGTACCAAGAGACCCAGTACTTC. This sequence encodes CASSPGRRYQETQYF.

The V and J genes are TRBV11-3 and TRBJ2-3, with D perhaps matching TRBD1 (5 bases). Trimming shortened V by 1 base and J by 1 base, and 15 bases separated the two germline ends. CDR1 is SGHNT and CDR2 is YENEEA in the germline V gene. The CDR3 runs 17 residues. CDR3 region: CASSLAPFLGGTDTQYF. The CDR3 DNA follows: TGTGCCAGCAGCTTAGCGCCCTTCCTAGGGGGCACAGATACGCAGTATTTT.

The V and J genes are TRBV4-2 and TRBJ1-2, with TRBD1 as a possible D gene (5 bases). The CDR3 has 16 amino acids. Per germline, CDR1 LGHNA and CDR2 YNFKEQ. V lost 0 bases and J 3 bases, leaving 14 bases between the germline ends. The CDR3 coding sequence is TGTGCCAGCAGCCAAGATAGAAGGGAAGGGGACTATGGCTACACCTTC. Its protein product is CASSQDRREGDYGYTF.

The CDR3 nucleotides read TGTGCCATCAGTGACCCGGGGGTTGGCCAAGAGACCCAGTACTTC. It codes for CAISDPGVGQETQYF. The chain joins TRBV10-3 to TRBJ2-5; weak D call: TRBD2 (6 bases). Germline V gene lookup returns CDR1 ENHRY and CDR2 SYGVKD. The CDR3 is 15 amino acids. Trimming removed 3 bases at V and 1 base at J, with 12 bases between.

This sequence joins TRBV2 and TRBJ1-1, with TRBD1 as a possible D gene (6 bases). The V gene lost 6 bases and the J gene lost 1 base, with 12 bases spanning the gap. Germline V lookup: CDR1 SNHLY, CDR2 FYNNEI. The CDR3 runs 14 residues. The CDR3 region has the DNA TGTGCCAGCAGGACACAGGGCGGGAACACTGAAGCTTTCTTT. Residues: CASRTQGGNTEAFF.

The rearrangement links TRBV6-5 to TRBJ2-1; unclear D gene. The germline V gene encodes CDR1 MNHEY and CDR2 SVGAGI. V was cut by 5 bases and J by 1 base, with 9 bases left in between. The CDR3 is 14 amino acids. The CDR3 loop reads CASSRTESYNEQFF. The CDR3 DNA is TGTGCCAGCAGTCGTACAGAGTCCTACAATGAGCAGTTCTTC.

V usage is TRBV7-3 and J usage is TRBJ2-2, with D unclear. The CDR3 covers 12 residues. The V gene's germline CDR1 is SGHTA and CDR2 FQGTGA. Trimming removed 0 bases at V and 14 bases at J, with 10 bases between. CDR3: CASSLTVGPLFF. The CDR3, as DNA: TGTGCCAGCAGCTTAACGGTCGGGCCTCTGTTTTTT.

The chain combines TRBV30 with TRBJ1-1; 9 nucleotides match TRBD1. V was clipped by 5 bases and J by 9 bases; unmatched bases: 4. This CDR3 region has 11 residues. The germline CDR1 and CDR2 sequences are GTSNPN and SVGIG (reference sequence). This chain's CDR3 is CAWDYRGQAFF. For the CDR3, the DNA is TGTGCCTGGGACTACAGGGGGCAAGCTTTCTTT.

The V call is TRBV10-2, the J call TRBJ2-3; TRBD1 is a possible D gene (6 bases). V was clipped by 7 bases and J by 0 bases, with 17 bases between them. The CDR3 is 16 residues long. CDR1 WSHSY and CDR2 SAAADI come from the germline V gene. The CDR3 DNA is TGCGCCAGCAAACTTCAGACAGGAGGTAGCACAGATACGCAGTATTTT. It encodes CASKLQTGGSTDTQYF.

The V and J genes are TRBV7-3 and TRBJ2-5, with TRBD2 matching over 11 bases. V dropped 0 bases and J dropped 1; count of bases not matched to a gene: 7. The CDR3 totals 18 residues. CDR1 is SGHTA and CDR2 is FQGTGA in the germline V gene. The DNA of the CDR3 is TGTGCCAGCAGCTTAACAGGGGCTACTAGCGGGGGCCAAGAGACCCAGTACTTC. As protein: CASSLTGATSGGQETQYF. Drawing the rest from reference TRBV7-3 and TRBJ2-5, the complete variable domain is GAGVSQTPSNKVTEKGKYVELRCDPISGHTALYWYRQSLGQGPEFLIYFQGTGAADDSGLPNDRFFAVRPEGSVSTLKIQRTERGDSAVYLCASSLTGATSGGQETQYFGPGTRLLVL.